This paragraph covers one TCR beta chain sequence. Its specificity is not known. This record belongs to a study of immune evolution from preneoplasia to lung adenocarcinoma. Findings and caveats of the study: Top clone share appeared to fall from AAH through AIS, MIA, adenocarcinoma. Later-stage lesions appeared to have more T cells, more diversity, less clonality.

Patient tissue came from resections in Japan or China, 2014–2017. The table came from immunoSEQ multiplex PCR; TCRdb's copy has only in-frame clones and leaves some out. The repertoire holds about 2,000 clones, around 80% seen once, with around an eighth in the top ten. The CDR3 runs 13 residues. V was trimmed by 1 base and J by 4 bases, leaving 5 bases between them. Germline V gene sequence: CDR1 LNHDA, CDR2 SQIVND (reference sequence). The sequenced material came from FFPE normal lung tissue adjacent to the tumor. The rearrangement links TRBV19 to TRBJ1-5; no firm D call. The origin of this receptor is a person between 60 and 69 years old with lung adenocarcinoma. In DNA, the CDR3 is TGTGCCAGTAGTATAGGAGGTAATCAGCCCCAGCATTTT. This encodes CASSIGGNQPQHF. Full variable domain (rest looked up from reference TRBV19 and TRBJ1-5): DGGITQSPKYLFRKEGQNVTLSCEQNLNHDAMYWYRQDPGQGLRLIYYSQIVNDFQKGDIAEGYSVSREKKESFPLTVTSAQKNPTAFYLCASSIGGNQPQHFGDGTRLSIL.